This is a list of T cell receptor beta chains from one sample in a study of blood T cell dynamics during melanoma immunotherapy. Here immunoSEQ multiplex PCR was the method, and the copy in TCRdb shows in-frame clones only, minus some. The sample holds 6,600 or so clones, 80% seen once. The specimen was blood, collected from a patient treated with checkpoint blockade. Receptors were obtained from a human donor with melanoma. Both conserved end residues are part of each CDR3. A D gene is named only where the DNA matches it firmly. Clone size is given for some rows only: seen once, a few or many times, or a class if the clone is expanded.

d_gene: -
v_gene: TRBV7-9
j_gene: TRBJ2-7
abundance: -
CDR3nt: TGTGCCAGCAGCTTACGGGCTCCTGACGAGCAGTACTTC
CDR3aa: CASSLRAPDEQYF

d_gene: TRBD1
v_gene: TRBV13
j_gene: TRBJ2-7
abundance: -
CDR3nt: TGTGCCAGCAGCAACGCCGGGACAGGGACCCACGAGCAGTACTTC
CDR3aa: CASSNAGTGTHEQYF

d_gene: TRBD2
v_gene: TRBV27
j_gene: TRBJ2-1
abundance: -
CDR3nt: TGTGCCAGCAGTTTCGTGCCGGGACTAGCGGGAGGTTCGGAGCAGTTCTTC
CDR3aa: CASSFVPGLAGGSEQFF

d_gene: -
v_gene: TRBV19
j_gene: TRBJ2-7
abundance: -
CDR3nt: TGTGCCAGTACCCCAGAGGCGGGAATCCCCTCCTACGAGCAGTACTTC
CDR3aa: CASTPEAGIPSYEQYF

d_gene: -
v_gene: TRBV19
j_gene: TRBJ2-3
abundance: -
CDR3nt: TGTGCCAGTAGTATAAGGGTGGATACGCAGTATTTT
CDR3aa: CASSIRVDTQYF

d_gene: -
v_gene: TRBV7-9
j_gene: TRBJ1-1
abundance: once
CDR3nt: TGTGCCAGCAGCTTAGCGGGCAGTAACACTGAAGCTTTCTTT
CDR3aa: CASSLAGSNTEAFF

d_gene: -
v_gene: TRBV2
j_gene: TRBJ1-1
abundance: -
CDR3nt: TGTGCCAGCATTACCGGACTGATCCCAGAAGCTTTCTTT
CDR3aa: CASITGLIPEAFF

d_gene: TRBD1
v_gene: TRBV2
j_gene: TRBJ2-7
abundance: -
CDR3nt: TGTGCCAGCAGTGCTTTGACAGGGGCCTTTCCCTTC
CDR3aa: CASSALTGAFPF

d_gene: TRBD2
v_gene: TRBV6-4
j_gene: TRBJ2-2
abundance: -
CDR3nt: TGTGCCAGCAGTGACTCAGGGGAGGGCACCGGGGAGCTGTTTTTT
CDR3aa: CASSDSGEGTGELFF

d_gene: -
v_gene: TRBV5-6
j_gene: TRBJ2-1
abundance: -
CDR3nt: TGTGCCAGCAGCAGAAGGACCGGGGAGCAGTTCTTC
CDR3aa: CASSRRTGEQFF

d_gene: -
v_gene: TRBV12-5
j_gene: TRBJ2-5
abundance: -
CDR3nt: TGTGCTAGTGGTTTTATGGGAGAGACCCAGTACTTC
CDR3aa: CASGFMGETQYF

d_gene: -
v_gene: TRBV6-6
j_gene: TRBJ1-5
abundance: -
CDR3nt: TGTGCCAGCAGTTCAGGGTATAGCAATCAGCCCCAGCATTTT
CDR3aa: CASSSGYSNQPQHF

d_gene: TRBD2
v_gene: TRBV19
j_gene: TRBJ2-1
abundance: -
CDR3nt: TGTGCCAGTAGTATCAGTAGGACTAGCGGGAAAGATGAGCAGTTCTTC
CDR3aa: CASSISRTSGKDEQFF

d_gene: -
v_gene: TRBV7-9
j_gene: TRBJ1-1
abundance: -
CDR3nt: TGTGCCAGCAGCTTTGGGACTGAAGCTTTCTTT
CDR3aa: CASSFGTEAFF

d_gene: -
v_gene: TRBV7-7
j_gene: TRBJ1-1
abundance: -
CDR3nt: TGTGCCAGCAGCTTCGGGGGGCTGGACACTGAAGCTTTCTTT
CDR3aa: CASSFGGLDTEAFF

d_gene: -
v_gene: TRBV19
j_gene: TRBJ1-1
abundance: -
CDR3nt: TGTGCCAGTAGTACTTATTACGAGGGACAACCTAACACTGAAGCTTTCTTT
CDR3aa: CASSTYYEGQPNTEAFF

d_gene: TRBD2
v_gene: TRBV7-3
j_gene: TRBJ2-3
abundance: -
CDR3nt: TGTGCCAGCAGCTCGGGGGGAACGGGGACAGATACGCAGTATTTT
CDR3aa: CASSSGGTGTDTQYF

d_gene: TRBD2
v_gene: TRBV11-2
j_gene: TRBJ2-7
abundance: once
CDR3nt: TGTGCCAGCAGCCCACGGACTAGCGGGACCTACTCTTTACGAGAGCAGTACTTC
CDR3aa: CASSPRTSGTYSLREQYF

d_gene: -
v_gene: TRBV11-1
j_gene: TRBJ2-7
abundance: -
CDR3nt: TGTGCCAGCAGCCCGTTGGTTACCTACGAGCAGTACTTC
CDR3aa: CASSPLVTYEQYF

d_gene: -
v_gene: TRBV6-4
j_gene: TRBJ1-2
abundance: -
CDR3nt: TGTGCCACCCCTAGGTGGGGGTATGGCTACACCTTC
CDR3aa: CATPRWGYGYTF

d_gene: -
v_gene: TRBV28
j_gene: TRBJ1-2
abundance: -
CDR3nt: TGTGCCAGCAGTTTGGGACGGACCCGCGGCTACACCTTC
CDR3aa: CASSLGRTRGYTF

d_gene: -
v_gene: TRBV27
j_gene: TRBJ2-1
abundance: -
CDR3nt: TGTGCCAGCAGTCGAATTACGGGCGCGTCCTACAATGAGCAGTTCTTC
CDR3aa: CASSRITGASYNEQFF

d_gene: -
v_gene: TRBV6-5
j_gene: TRBJ1-5
abundance: -
CDR3nt: TGTGCCAGCAGTTCGGGGCAGAATCAGCCCCAGCATTTT
CDR3aa: CASSSGQNQPQHF

d_gene: -
v_gene: TRBV5-1
j_gene: TRBJ2-1
abundance: -
CDR3nt: TGCGCCAGCAGCCATGGACTGTACAATGAGCAGTTCTTC
CDR3aa: CASSHGLYNEQFF

d_gene: -
v_gene: TRBV2
j_gene: TRBJ1-6
abundance: few
CDR3nt: TGTGCCAGCAACCGTAATTCACCCCTCCACTTT
CDR3aa: CASNRNSPLHF

d_gene: -
v_gene: TRBV7-8
j_gene: TRBJ1-2
abundance: -
CDR3nt: TGTGCCAGCAGCTTAGTGGACAGCCCCTACTATGGCTACACCTTC
CDR3aa: CASSLVDSPYYGYTF

d_gene: TRBD1
v_gene: TRBV2
j_gene: TRBJ2-5
abundance: -
CDR3nt: TGTGCCAGAAAGACTATAAATGACAGGGAGCAAGAGACCCAGTACTTC
CDR3aa: CARKTINDREQETQYF

d_gene: -
v_gene: TRBV2
j_gene: TRBJ2-5
abundance: -
CDR3nt: TGTGCCGGCAGTGCAGGGACATTCCAAGAGACCCAGTACTTC
CDR3aa: CAGSAGTFQETQYF

d_gene: -
v_gene: TRBV27
j_gene: TRBJ2-7
abundance: -
CDR3nt: TGTGCCAGCAGTCCCCTGGGTCAGGGGCCCTACGAGCAGTACTTC
CDR3aa: CASSPLGQGPYEQYF

d_gene: TRBD2
v_gene: TRBV4-1
j_gene: TRBJ2-7
abundance: -
CDR3nt: TGCGCCAGCAGCCAATCGGGGGGCTACGAGCAGTACTTC
CDR3aa: CASSQSGGYEQYF

d_gene: -
v_gene: TRBV14
j_gene: TRBJ1-2
abundance: few
CDR3nt: TGTGCCAGCAGCCAAGGGCCCTACTATGGCTACACCTTC
CDR3aa: CASSQGPYYGYTF

d_gene: -
v_gene: TRBV18
j_gene: TRBJ2-6
abundance: -
CDR3nt: TGTGCCAGCTCACGGCCAGGGACGTTGGGGGCCAACGTCCTGACTTTC
CDR3aa: CASSRPGTLGANVLTF

d_gene: -
v_gene: TRBV6-4
j_gene: TRBJ2-7
abundance: -
CDR3nt: TGTGCCAGCAGTGGGCCCAGGACGGGTAGGACCTACGAGCAGTACTTC
CDR3aa: CASSGPRTGRTYEQYF

d_gene: TRBD2
v_gene: TRBV9
j_gene: TRBJ2-1
abundance: once
CDR3nt: TGTGCCAGCAGCGTAGGAGGTGGGGCTAGCGGAGAGGATGAGCAGTTCTTC
CDR3aa: CASSVGGGASGEDEQFF

d_gene: TRBD2
v_gene: TRBV6-4
j_gene: TRBJ2-1
abundance: -
CDR3nt: TGTGCCAGCAGTGACTCGATTACGGGGGGGCACAATGAGCAGTTCTTC
CDR3aa: CASSDSITGGHNEQFF

d_gene: TRBD1
v_gene: TRBV7-6
j_gene: TRBJ2-7
abundance: few
CDR3nt: TGTGCCAGCAGCTCTCCCGGGACAGGGTGGTACGAGCAGTACTTC
CDR3aa: CASSSPGTGWYEQYF

d_gene: -
v_gene: TRBV2
j_gene: TRBJ2-2
abundance: -
CDR3nt: TGTGCCAGCAGTGAAGGCATGGTTGCTGGGATGACCGGGGAGCTGTTTTTT
CDR3aa: CASSEGMVAGMTGELFF

d_gene: TRBD1
v_gene: TRBV19
j_gene: TRBJ1-2
abundance: -
CDR3nt: TGTGCCAGTAGTATGGTGGTGACAGGGGAGACCTATGGCTACACCTTC
CDR3aa: CASSMVVTGETYGYTF

d_gene: TRBD2
v_gene: TRBV11-3
j_gene: TRBJ2-3
abundance: -
CDR3nt: TGTGCCAGCAGCTTAGGGACTAGCGGGACAGATACGCAGTATTTT
CDR3aa: CASSLGTSGTDTQYF

d_gene: -
v_gene: TRBV27
j_gene: TRBJ1-5
abundance: -
CDR3nt: TGTGCCAGCAGTTTAGGCTGGGAGGGAGGGTTCGGCAATCAGCCCCAGCATTTT
CDR3aa: CASSLGWEGGFGNQPQHF

d_gene: -
v_gene: TRBV10-1
j_gene: TRBJ1-6
abundance: -
CDR3nt: TGCGCCAGCAGTGAAGTGGATGGGTCACCCCTCCACTTT
CDR3aa: CASSEVDGSPLHF

d_gene: TRBD2
v_gene: TRBV4-2
j_gene: TRBJ2-3
abundance: -
CDR3nt: TGTGCCAGCAGCCAAGGTCCCCCTAGCGGGGGATCTAGCACAGATACGCAGTATTTT
CDR3aa: CASSQGPPSGGSSTDTQYF

d_gene: -
v_gene: TRBV27
j_gene: TRBJ2-5
abundance: -
CDR3nt: TGTGCCAGCAGTCCGGGGACCAACCAAGAGACCCAGTACTTC
CDR3aa: CASSPGTNQETQYF

d_gene: TRBD1
v_gene: TRBV10-3
j_gene: TRBJ1-2
abundance: -
CDR3nt: TGTGCCATCAGTGATGGGACAGGGGGCCGATATGGCTACACCTTC
CDR3aa: CAISDGTGGRYGYTF

d_gene: -
v_gene: TRBV30
j_gene: TRBJ1-6
abundance: -
CDR3nt: TGTGCCTGGAGTCAGCGGGAAAATTCACCCCTCCACTTT
CDR3aa: CAWSQRENSPLHF